This T cell receptor beta chain was sequenced for a study of blood T cells in healthy people across ages. This clonotype was observed a few times. The CDR3 loop spans 16 amino acids. Deletions cut 3 bases from V and 4 bases from J, with 15 bases between. CDR1 is MNHEY and CDR2 is SMNVEV in the germline V gene (reference sequence). Together with a sample-barcoded 5' primer, a J-beta primer mix was included in a second PCR lasting roughly 6 to 12 cycles. TCRdb called the 5' RACE reads again in MiXCR, with one record for every CDR3 protein. The profile shows approximately 700,000 distinct CDR3 sequences, 32% of them singletons. Individuals who donated were healthy Caucasians from Russia aged about 6 to 90. Investigators took around 10 milliliters of peripheral blood from every donor.

This sequence joins TRBV27 and TRBJ1-4; D is undetermined. The sample taken for sequencing was blood. The sequence came from a woman of 80 years or more in good health. The DNA for the CDR3 is TGTGCCAGCAGTTTCAAGAAAGCGGAGGGTAATGAAAAACTGTTTTTT. This gives the protein CASSFKKAEGNEKLFF.